This TCR beta chain was recorded in a study of T cell repertoires in cytomegalovirus infection. MiXCR, applied by TCRdb to the reads, yields one record per CDR3 protein. The sample includes more than 85,000 distinct CDR3 sequences, 16% of them seen just once. This clonotype was seen once. Since a much larger clone is just one base distant, this may be a read error. The receptor was isolated from a human donor in good health (CMV status not recorded). Some clones in this sample may be carry-over from other donors' samples. The sequenced material came from PBMCs.

This CDR3 is CASRFVTGTSTDTQYF. Written as DNA, the CDR3 is TGTGCCAGCAGATTTGTCACAGGGACTAGCACAGATACGCAGTATTTT. The chain couples TRBV7-9 to TRBJ2-3; D is possibly TRBD1 or TRBD2 (6 bases each). Trimming removed 6 bases from V and 0 bases from J, with 16 bases in between. Per the germline V gene, CDR1 is SEHNR and CDR2 is FQNEAQ (reference sequence). This CDR3 spans 16 amino acids.